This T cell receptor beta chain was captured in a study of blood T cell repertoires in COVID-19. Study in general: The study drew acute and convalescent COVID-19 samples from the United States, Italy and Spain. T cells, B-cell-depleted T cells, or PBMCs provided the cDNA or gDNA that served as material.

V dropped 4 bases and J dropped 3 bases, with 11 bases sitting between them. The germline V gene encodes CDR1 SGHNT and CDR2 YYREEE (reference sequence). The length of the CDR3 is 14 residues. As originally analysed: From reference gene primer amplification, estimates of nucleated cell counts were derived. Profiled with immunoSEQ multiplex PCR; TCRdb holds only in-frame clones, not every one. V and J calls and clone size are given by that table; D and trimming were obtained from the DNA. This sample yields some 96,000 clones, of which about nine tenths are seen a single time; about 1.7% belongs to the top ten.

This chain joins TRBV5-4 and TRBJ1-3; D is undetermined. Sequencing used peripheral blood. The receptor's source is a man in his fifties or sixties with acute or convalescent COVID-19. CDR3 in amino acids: CASSREGIGNTIYF. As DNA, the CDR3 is TGTGCCAGCAGCAGGGAGGGAATTGGAAACACCATATATTTT.